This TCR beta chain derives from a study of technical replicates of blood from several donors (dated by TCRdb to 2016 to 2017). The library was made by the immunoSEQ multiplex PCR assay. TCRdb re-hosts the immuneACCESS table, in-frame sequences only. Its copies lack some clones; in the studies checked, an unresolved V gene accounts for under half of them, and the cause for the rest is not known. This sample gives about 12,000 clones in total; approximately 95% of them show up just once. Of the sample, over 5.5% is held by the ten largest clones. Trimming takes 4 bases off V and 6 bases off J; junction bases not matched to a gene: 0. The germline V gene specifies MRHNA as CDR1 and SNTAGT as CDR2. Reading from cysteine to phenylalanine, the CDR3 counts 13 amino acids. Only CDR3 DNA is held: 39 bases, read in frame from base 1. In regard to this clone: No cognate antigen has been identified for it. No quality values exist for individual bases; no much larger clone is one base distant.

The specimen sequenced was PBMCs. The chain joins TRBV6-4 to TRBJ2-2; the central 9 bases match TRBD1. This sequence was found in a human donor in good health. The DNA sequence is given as TGTGCCAGCAGTGGACAGGGGGCCGGGGAGCTGTTTTTT. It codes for CASSGQGAGELFF.